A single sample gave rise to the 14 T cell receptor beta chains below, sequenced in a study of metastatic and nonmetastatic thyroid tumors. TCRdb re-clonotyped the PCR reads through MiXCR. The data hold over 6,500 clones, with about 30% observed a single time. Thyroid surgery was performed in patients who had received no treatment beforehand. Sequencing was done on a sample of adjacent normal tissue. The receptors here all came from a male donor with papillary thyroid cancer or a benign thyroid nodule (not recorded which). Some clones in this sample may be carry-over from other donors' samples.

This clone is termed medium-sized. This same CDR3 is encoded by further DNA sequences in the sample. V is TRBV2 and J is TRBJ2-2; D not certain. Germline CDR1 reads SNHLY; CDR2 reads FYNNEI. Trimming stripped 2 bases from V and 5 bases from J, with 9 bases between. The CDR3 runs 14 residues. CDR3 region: CASSERTQTGELFF. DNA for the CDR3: TGTGCCAGCAGTGAAAGGACCCAGACCGGGGAGCTGTTTTTT.

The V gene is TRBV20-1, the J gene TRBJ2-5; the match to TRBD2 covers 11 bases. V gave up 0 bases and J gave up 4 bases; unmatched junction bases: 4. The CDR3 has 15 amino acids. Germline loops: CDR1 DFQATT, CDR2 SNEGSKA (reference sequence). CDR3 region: CSARDLAGGPETQYF. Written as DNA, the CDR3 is TGCAGTGCTAGAGACTTAGCGGGAGGGCCAGAGACCCAGTACTTC.

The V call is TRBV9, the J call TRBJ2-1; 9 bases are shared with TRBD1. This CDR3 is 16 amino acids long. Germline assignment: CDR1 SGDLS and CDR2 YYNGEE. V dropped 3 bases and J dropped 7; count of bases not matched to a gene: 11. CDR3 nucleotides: TGTGCCAGCAGCGAATTCACAGGGGGCGCGAATAATGAGCAGTTCTTC. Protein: CASSEFTGGANNEQFF.

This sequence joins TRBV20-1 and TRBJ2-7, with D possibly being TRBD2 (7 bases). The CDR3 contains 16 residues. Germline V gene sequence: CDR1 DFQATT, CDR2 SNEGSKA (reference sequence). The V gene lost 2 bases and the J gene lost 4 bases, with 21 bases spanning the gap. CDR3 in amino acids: CSARPARGRVGYEQYF. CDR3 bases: TGCAGTGCTAGACCAGCTAGGGGGAGGGTAGGATACGAGCAGTACTTC.

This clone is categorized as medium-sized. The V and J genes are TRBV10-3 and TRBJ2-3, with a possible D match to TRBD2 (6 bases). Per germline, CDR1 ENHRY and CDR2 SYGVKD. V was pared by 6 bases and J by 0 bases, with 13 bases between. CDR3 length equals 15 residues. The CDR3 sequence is CAISREIHSTDTQYF. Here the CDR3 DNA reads TGTGCCATCAGCCGGGAGATCCATAGCACAGATACGCAGTATTTT.

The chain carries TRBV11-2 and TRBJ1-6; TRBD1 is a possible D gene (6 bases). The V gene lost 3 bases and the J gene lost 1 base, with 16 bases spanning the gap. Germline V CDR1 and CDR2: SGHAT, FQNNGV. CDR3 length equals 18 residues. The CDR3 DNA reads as TGTGCCAGCAGCTTGACTAGCGGTACAGGGTCCTATAATTCACCCCTCCACTTT. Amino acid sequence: CASSLTSGTGSYNSPLHF.

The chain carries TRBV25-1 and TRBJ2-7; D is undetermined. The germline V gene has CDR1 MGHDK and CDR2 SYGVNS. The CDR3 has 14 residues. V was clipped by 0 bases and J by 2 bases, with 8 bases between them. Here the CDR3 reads CASSEYTSPYEQYF. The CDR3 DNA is TGTGCCAGCAGTGAATATACGAGCCCCTACGAGCAGTACTTC.

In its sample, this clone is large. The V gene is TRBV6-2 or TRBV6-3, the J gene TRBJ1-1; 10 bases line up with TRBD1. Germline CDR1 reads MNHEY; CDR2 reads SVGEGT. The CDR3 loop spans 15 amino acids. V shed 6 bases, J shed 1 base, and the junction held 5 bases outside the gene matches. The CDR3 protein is CASSHRTGGNTEAFF. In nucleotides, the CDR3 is TGTGCCAGCAGCCACCGGACAGGGGGGAACACTGAAGCTTTCTTT.

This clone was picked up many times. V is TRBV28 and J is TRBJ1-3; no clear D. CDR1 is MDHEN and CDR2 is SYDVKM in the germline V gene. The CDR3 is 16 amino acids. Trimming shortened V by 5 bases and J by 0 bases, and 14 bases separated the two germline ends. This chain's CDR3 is CASSTNTLSSGNTIYF. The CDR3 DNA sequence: TGTGCCAGCAGTACTAACACCTTGAGCTCTGGAAACACCATATATTTT. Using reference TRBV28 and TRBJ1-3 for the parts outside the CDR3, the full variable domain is DVKVTQSSRYLVKRTGEKVFLECVQDMDHENMFWYRQDPGLGLRLIYFSYDVKMKEKGDIPEGYSVSREKKERFSLILESASTNQTSMYLCASSTNTLSSGNTIYFGEGSWLTVV.

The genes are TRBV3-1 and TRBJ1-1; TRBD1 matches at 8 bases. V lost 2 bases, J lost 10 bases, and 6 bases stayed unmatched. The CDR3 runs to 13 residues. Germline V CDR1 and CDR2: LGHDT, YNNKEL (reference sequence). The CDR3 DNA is TGTGCCAGCAGCCAACTCACAGGGGGGGTAGCTTTCTTT. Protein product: CASSQLTGGVAFF.

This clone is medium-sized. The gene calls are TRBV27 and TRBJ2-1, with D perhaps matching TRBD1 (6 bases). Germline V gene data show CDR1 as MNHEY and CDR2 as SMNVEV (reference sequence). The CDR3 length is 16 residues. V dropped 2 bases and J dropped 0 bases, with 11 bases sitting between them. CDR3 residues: CASSLGAGVSYNEQFF. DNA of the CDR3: TGTGCCAGCAGTTTAGGGGCAGGGGTCTCCTACAATGAGCAGTTCTTC.

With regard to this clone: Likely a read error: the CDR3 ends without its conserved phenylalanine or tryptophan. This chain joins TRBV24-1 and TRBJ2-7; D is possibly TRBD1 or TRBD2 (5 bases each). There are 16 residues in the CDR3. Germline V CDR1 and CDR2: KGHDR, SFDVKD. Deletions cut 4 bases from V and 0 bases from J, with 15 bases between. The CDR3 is CATSDPLEGSSYEQYS. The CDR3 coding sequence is TGTGCCACCAGTGACCCGCTAGAGGGGAGCTCCTACGAGCAGTACTCC.

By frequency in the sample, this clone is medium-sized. The CDR3 loop reads CASTQLSTRAFF. CDR3 bases: TGTGCCAGCACCCAACTTTCGACGAGAGCTTTCTTT. This chain joins TRBV28 and TRBJ1-1; D unclear. Trimming took 7 bases from V and 10 from J, leaving 16 bases between them. CDR1 is MDHEN and CDR2 is SYDVKM in the germline V gene. The CDR3 is 12 amino acids.

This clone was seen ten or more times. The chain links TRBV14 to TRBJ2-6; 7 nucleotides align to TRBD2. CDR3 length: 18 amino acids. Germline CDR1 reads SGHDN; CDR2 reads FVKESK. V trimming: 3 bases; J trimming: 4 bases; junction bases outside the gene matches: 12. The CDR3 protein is CASSQLRDYLKGANVLTF. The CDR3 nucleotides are TGTGCCAGCAGCCAGCTCCGGGACTACCTCAAGGGGGCCAACGTCCTGACTTTC. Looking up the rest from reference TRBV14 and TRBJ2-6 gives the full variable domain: EAGVTQFPSHSVIEKGQTVTLRCDPISGHDNLYWYRRVMGKEIKFLLHFVKESKQDESGMPNNRFLAERTGGTYSTLKVQPAELEDSGVYFCASSQLRDYLKGANVLTFGAGSRLTVL.